This is a list of T cell receptor beta chains from one sample in a study of blood T cell repertoires in COVID-19. Measured with immunoSEQ multiplex PCR; TCRdb has only the in-frame clones, and not every one. The data show 60,000 or so clones, about 87% seen once. Sequenced sample: peripheral blood. Receptors were obtained from a man aged 60 to 75 with active or convalescent COVID-19. The CDR3 runs from the conserved cysteine through the conserved F or W. The D gene is left open where the match is weak. The listing skips clone size in some rows; elsewhere it reads once, few, many or a size class.

CASSSHLPGQKQFF	TGTGCCAGCAGCTCCCACCTGCCGGGACAGAAGCAGTTCTTC	14	TRBV7-3	TRBD1	TRBJ2-1	NA
CASSVEGARSYEQYF	TGTGCCAGCAGCGTAGAGGGGGCGAGGTCCTACGAGCAGTACTTC	15	TRBV9	TRBD1	TRBJ2-7	NA
CASSPMEGPQHF	TGTGCCAGCTCACCAATGGAGGGGCCCCAGCATTTT	12	TRBV18	NA	TRBJ1-5	NA
CASSQDRGGNYGYTF	TGTGCCAGCAGCCAAGATCGAGGGGGAAACTATGGCTACACCTTC	15	TRBV14	NA	TRBJ1-2	NA
CASSQEWREDPTDTQYF	TGCGCCAGCAGCCAAGAATGGCGGGAGGACCCCACAGATACGCAGTATTTT	17	TRBV4-1	TRBD2	TRBJ2-3	NA
CASSYRTVSEAFF	TGTGCCAGCAGCTACCGGACAGTGTCTGAAGCTTTCTTT	13	TRBV3-1/TRBV3-2	NA	TRBJ1-1	NA
CASSQVSGGTYEQYF	TGCGCCAGCAGCCAAGTGAGCGGGGGGACCTACGAGCAGTACTTC	15	TRBV4-1	TRBD2	TRBJ2-7	NA
CASSEVPGITDTQYF	TGTGCCAGCAGTGAAGTCCCAGGGATCACAGATACGCAGTATTTT	15	TRBV6-1	NA	TRBJ2-3	NA
CASSLDPVNEQYF	TGTGCCAGCTCACTAGATCCGGTCAACGAGCAGTACTTC	13	TRBV18	NA	TRBJ2-7	NA
CASSLVQGTSQPQHF	TGTGCCAGCAGCTTAGTTCAGGGAACGAGTCAGCCCCAGCATTTT	15	TRBV7-6	NA	TRBJ1-5	NA
CASTLATPGTDTQYF	TGTGCCAGCACACTAGCGACCCCTGGGACAGATACGCAGTATTTT	15	TRBV6-5	TRBD2	TRBJ2-3	once
CASSPDGQPQHF	TGTGCCAGCAGCCCCGATGGCCAGCCCCAGCATTTT	12	TRBV7-9	NA	TRBJ1-5	NA
CASSRLAGGADTQYF	TGTGCCAGCAGTCGACTAGCGGGGGGGGCAGATACGCAGTATTTT	15	TRBV28	TRBD2	TRBJ2-3	NA
CASSAQGQGNSPLHF	TGTGCCAGCAGTGCGCAGGGACAGGGGAATTCACCCCTCCACTTT	15	TRBV2	TRBD1	TRBJ1-6	NA
CASSSGLARETQYF	TGCGCCAGCAGCTCAGGACTAGCACGAGAGACCCAGTACTTC	14	TRBV5-1	TRBD2	TRBJ2-5	NA
CASSAYRPTTNEKLFF	TGTGCCAGTAGTGCTTACAGGCCCACAACTAATGAAAAACTGTTTTTT	16	TRBV19	NA	TRBJ1-4	once